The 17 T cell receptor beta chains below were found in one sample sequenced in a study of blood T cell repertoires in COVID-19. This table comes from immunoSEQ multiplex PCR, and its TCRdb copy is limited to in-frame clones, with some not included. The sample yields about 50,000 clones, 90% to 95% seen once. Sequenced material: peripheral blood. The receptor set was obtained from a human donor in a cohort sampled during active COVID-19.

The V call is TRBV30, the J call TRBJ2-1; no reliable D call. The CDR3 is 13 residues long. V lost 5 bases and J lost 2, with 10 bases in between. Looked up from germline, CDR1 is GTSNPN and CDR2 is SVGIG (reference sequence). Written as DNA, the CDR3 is TGTGCCTGGGGCCATGCCCCCTACAATGAGCAGTTCTTC. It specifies CAWGHAPYNEQFF.

The CDR3 loop reads CASVRGVAEQFF. CDR3 DNA: TGTGCCAGCGTCAGGGGTGTGGCTGAGCAGTTCTTC. The V call is TRBV5-6, the J call TRBJ2-1; tentative D call: TRBD1 (6 bases). The CDR3 runs to 12 residues. The V end was cut by 7 bases, the J end by 9 bases, with 14 bases between. Germline CDR1 reads SGHDT; CDR2 reads YYEEEE.

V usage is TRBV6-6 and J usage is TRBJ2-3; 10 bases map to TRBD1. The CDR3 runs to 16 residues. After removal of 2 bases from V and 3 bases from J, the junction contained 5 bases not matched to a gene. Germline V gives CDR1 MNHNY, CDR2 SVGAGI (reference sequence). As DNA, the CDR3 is TGTGCCAGCAGTTACCTCCGGGACAGGGGAACAGATACGCAGTATTTT. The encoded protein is CASSYLRDRGTDTQYF.

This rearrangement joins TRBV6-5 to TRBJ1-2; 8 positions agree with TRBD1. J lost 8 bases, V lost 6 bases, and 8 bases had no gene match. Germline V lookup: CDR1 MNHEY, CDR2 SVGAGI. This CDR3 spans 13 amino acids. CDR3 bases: TGTGCCAGCAGACTGACAGGGGCTGGAGGCTACACCTTC. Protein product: CASRLTGAGGYTF.

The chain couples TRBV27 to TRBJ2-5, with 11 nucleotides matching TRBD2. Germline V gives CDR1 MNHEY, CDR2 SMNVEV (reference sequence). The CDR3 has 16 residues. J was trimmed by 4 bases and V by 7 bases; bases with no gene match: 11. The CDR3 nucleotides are TGTGCCAGCATGGGGCTGGGGCTAGCGGGGGGAGAGACCCAGTACTTC. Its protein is CASMGLGLAGGETQYF.

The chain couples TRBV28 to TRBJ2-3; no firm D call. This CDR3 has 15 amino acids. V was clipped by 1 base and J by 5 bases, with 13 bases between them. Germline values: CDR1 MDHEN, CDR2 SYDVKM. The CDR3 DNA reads TGTGCCAGCAGTTTATTACAGCAGATCGTAGATACGCAGTATTTT. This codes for CASSLLQQIVDTQYF.

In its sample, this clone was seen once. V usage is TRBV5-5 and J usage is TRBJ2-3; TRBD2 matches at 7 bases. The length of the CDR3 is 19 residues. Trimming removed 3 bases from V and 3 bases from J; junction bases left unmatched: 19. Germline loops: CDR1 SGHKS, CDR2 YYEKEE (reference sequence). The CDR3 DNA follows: TGTGCCAGCAGCTCCGACGTGGGTTTACGACTAGCTGAGACAGATACGCAGTATTTT. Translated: CASSSDVGLRLAETDTQYF.

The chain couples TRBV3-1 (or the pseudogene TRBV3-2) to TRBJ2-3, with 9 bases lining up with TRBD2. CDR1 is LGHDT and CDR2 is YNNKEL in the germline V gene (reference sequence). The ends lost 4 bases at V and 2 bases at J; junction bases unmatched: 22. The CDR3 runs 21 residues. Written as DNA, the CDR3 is TGTGCCAGCAGCCCAAATACGAAGGTATGGCTAGCGGGATGGTTCACAGATACGCAGTATTTT. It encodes CASSPNTKVWLAGWFTDTQYF.

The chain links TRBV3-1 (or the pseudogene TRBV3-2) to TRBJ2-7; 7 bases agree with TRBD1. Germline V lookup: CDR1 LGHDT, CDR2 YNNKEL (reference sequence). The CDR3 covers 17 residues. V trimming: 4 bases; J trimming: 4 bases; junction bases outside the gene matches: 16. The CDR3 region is CASSPFGNGTAKYEQYV. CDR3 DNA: TGTGCCAGCAGCCCATTCGGAAATGGGACAGCTAAATACGAGCAGTACGTC.

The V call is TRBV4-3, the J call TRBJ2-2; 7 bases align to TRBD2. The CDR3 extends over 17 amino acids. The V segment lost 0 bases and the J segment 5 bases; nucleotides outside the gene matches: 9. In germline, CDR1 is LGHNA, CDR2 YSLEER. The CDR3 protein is CASSQDLGGLGTGELFF. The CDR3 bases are TGCGCCAGCAGCCAAGATTTGGGTGGACTAGGGACCGGGGAGCTGTTTTTT.

For the CDR3, the DNA is TGTGCCAGCAGCCGGGGGGGGCCCATGAACACTGAAGCTTTCTTT. Amino acids: CASSRGGPMNTEAFF. This chain joins TRBV5-8 and TRBJ1-1, with D possibly TRBD1 on 6 matching bases. The ends were cut back, 4 bases at V and 0 bases at J, with 13 bases in the middle. CDR3 length: 15 amino acids. Germline assignment: CDR1 SGHTS and CDR2 YDEGEE.

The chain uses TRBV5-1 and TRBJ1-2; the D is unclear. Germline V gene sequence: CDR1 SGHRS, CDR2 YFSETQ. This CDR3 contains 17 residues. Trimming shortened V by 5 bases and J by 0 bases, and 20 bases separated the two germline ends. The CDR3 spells CASRSGSAGRPNYGYTF. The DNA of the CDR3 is TGCGCCAGCAGATCCGGGTCAGCCGGGAGACCTAACTATGGCTACACCTTC. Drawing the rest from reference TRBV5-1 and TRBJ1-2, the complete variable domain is KAGVTQTPRYLIKTRGQQVTLSCSPISGHRSVSWYQQTPGQGLQFLFEYFSETQRNKGNFPGRFSGRQFSNSRSEMNVSTLELGDSALYLCASRSGSAGRPNYGYTFGSGTRLTVV.

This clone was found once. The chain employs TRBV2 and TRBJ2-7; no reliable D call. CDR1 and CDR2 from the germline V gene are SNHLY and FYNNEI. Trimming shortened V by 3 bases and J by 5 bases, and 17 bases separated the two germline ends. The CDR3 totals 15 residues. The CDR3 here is CASSDPTLISDEQYV. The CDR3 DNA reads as TGTGCCAGCAGTGACCCCACCCTTATCTCGGACGAGCAGTACGTC.

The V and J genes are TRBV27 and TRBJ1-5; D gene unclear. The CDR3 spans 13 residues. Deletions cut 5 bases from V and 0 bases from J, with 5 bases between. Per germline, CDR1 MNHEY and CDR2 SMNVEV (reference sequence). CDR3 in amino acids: CASSINSNQPQHF. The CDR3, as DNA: TGTGCCAGCAGTATAAATAGCAATCAGCCCCAGCATTTT.

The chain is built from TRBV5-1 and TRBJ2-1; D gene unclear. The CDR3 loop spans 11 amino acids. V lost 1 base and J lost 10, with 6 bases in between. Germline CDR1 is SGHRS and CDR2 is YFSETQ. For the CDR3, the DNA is TGCGCCAGCAGCTTGATCGGGGAGCAGTTCTTC. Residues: CASSLIGEQFF.

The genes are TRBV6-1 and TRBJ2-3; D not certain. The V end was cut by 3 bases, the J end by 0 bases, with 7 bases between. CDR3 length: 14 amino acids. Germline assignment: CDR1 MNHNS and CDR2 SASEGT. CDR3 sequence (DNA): TGTGCCAGCAGTGACGAGGCTAGCACAGATACGCAGTATTTT. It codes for CASSDEASTDTQYF.

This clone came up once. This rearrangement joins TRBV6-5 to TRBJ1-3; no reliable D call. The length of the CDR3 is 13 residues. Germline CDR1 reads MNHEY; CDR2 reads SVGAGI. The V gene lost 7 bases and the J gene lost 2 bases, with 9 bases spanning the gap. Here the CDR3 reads CASTSTPGNTIYF. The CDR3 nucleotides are TGTGCCAGCACCTCGACACCTGGAAACACCATATATTTT.